One sample yielded the 14 T cell receptor beta chains listed below, sequenced in a study of identical twins. A single record per CDR3 protein comes from TCRdb applying MiXCR to the 5' RACE reads. The sample lists around 230,000 distinct CDR3 sequences; roughly a tenth were seen once. The sample taken for sequencing was memory (CD45RO+) T cells sorted from blood. These receptors all stem from a woman between 18 and 30 years old in good health.

The V call is TRBV2, the J call TRBJ2-1, with 8 bases fitting TRBD2. Germline V lookup: CDR1 SNHLY, CDR2 FYNNEI. Trimming removed 1 base from V and 12 bases from J; junction bases left unmatched: 2. The CDR3 length is 12 residues. In DNA, the CDR3 is TGTGCCAGCAGTGAAGGACTAGCGCGGCAGTTCTTC. Translating gives CASSEGLARQFF.

This clonotype turned up a few times. The rearrangement uses TRBV20-1 and TRBJ2-3, with TRBD2 identical over 8 bases. The CDR3 totals 15 residues. Germline CDR1 reads DFQATT; CDR2 reads SNEGSKA (reference sequence). With 6 bases clipped from V and 1 base from J, the junction kept 9 bases outside the gene matches. This CDR3 reads CSAGERGMGTDTQYF. CDR3 bases: TGCAGTGCCGGGGAGCGGGGGATGGGCACAGATACGCAGTATTTT.

The rearrangement joins TRBV30 to TRBJ1-2; D uncertain. V was clipped by 8 bases and J by 3 bases, with 7 bases between them. Germline V lookup: CDR1 GTSNPN, CDR2 SVGIG (reference sequence). The CDR3 has 10 residues. In DNA form, the CDR3 reads TGTGCCGCGCAGTACTATGGCTACACCTTC. This translates into CAAQYYGYTF.

This clonotype has a handful of counts. This chain uses TRBV7-6 with TRBJ1-2; maybe TRBD1 (6 bases). Deletions cut 5 bases from V and 4 bases from J, with 14 bases between. The CDR3 covers 14 residues. CDR1 is SGHVS and CDR2 is FNYEAQ in the germline V gene. Here the CDR3 DNA reads TGTGCCAGCAGCCTACGTGGACAGAGCTATGGCTACACCTTC. This translates into CASSLRGQSYGYTF.

J is TRBJ2-7 and V is TRBV3-1; 11 nucleotides match TRBD2. CDR1 is LGHDT, CDR2 YNNKEL, per germline (reference sequence). The ends lost 3 bases at V and 3 bases at J; junction bases unmatched: 7. The CDR3 spans 16 residues. Written as DNA, the CDR3 is TGTGCCAGCAGCCATATCGCCGGGACTAGCGGCTACGAGCAGTACTTC. It translates to CASSHIAGTSGYEQYF.

The chain recombines TRBV20-1 with TRBJ2-2; D perhaps matches TRBD2 (5 bases). This CDR3 has 14 amino acids. CDR1 is DFQATT and CDR2 is SNEGSKA in the germline V gene (reference sequence). V was pared by 0 bases and J by 2 bases, with 7 bases between. The CDR3 region has the DNA TGCAGTGCTAGAGAGGACTCAAACACCGGGGAGCTGTTTTTT. Amino acids: CSAREDSNTGELFF.

The chain joins TRBV21-1 to TRBJ2-1; TRBD1 is taken as the D call from the table, unchecked against the DNA. TRBV21-1 is reported as a pseudogene. CDR3 length: 15 amino acids. CDR3: CASSTFVGGNNEQFF. The CDR3 DNA follows: TGTGCCAGCAGCACTTTCGTGGGGGGGAACAATGAGCAGTTCTTC.

In its sample, this clonotype was seen a few times. The chain combines TRBV3-1 with TRBJ2-5; 8 bases agree with TRBD2. CDR1 is LGHDT, CDR2 YNNKEL, per germline (reference sequence). J was trimmed by 7 bases and V by 4 bases; bases with no gene match: 8. This CDR3 has 14 residues. The CDR3 sequence is CASSPGTRGATQYF. CDR3 nucleotides: TGTGCCAGCAGCCCAGGGACTAGAGGCGCGACCCAGTACTTC.

This clonotype was found many times. The V gene is TRBV4-3, the J gene TRBJ2-1, with D uncertain. Trimming took 4 bases from V and 5 from J, leaving 15 bases between them. The CDR3 contains 15 residues. Germline V lookup: CDR1 LGHNA, CDR2 YSLEER. This CDR3 reads CASSPELAKNNEQFF. DNA of the CDR3: TGCGCCAGCAGCCCCGAGTTGGCGAAAAACAATGAGCAGTTCTTC.

V is TRBV5-1 and J is TRBJ1-1; D may be TRBD1 (5 bases). This CDR3 is 15 amino acids long. The germline V gene encodes CDR1 SGHRS and CDR2 YFSETQ. The V end lost 7 bases, the J end lost 0 bases, and 16 bases lay between the germline ends. This CDR3 is CASAITTDMNTEAFF. In DNA form, the CDR3 reads TGCGCCAGCGCAATTACGACAGACATGAACACTGAAGCTTTCTTT.

V gene TRBV28 combines with J gene TRBJ1-2; D gene ambiguous. Trimming took 2 bases from V and 3 from J, leaving 4 bases between them. The CDR3 runs 12 residues. Germline V gene sequence: CDR1 MDHEN, CDR2 SYDVKM. The CDR3 sequence is CASSLSYYGYTF. For the CDR3, the DNA is TGTGCCAGCAGTTTAAGCTACTATGGCTACACCTTC.

This sequence joins TRBV7-9 and TRBJ2-5; 8 nucleotides agree with TRBD2. Looked up from germline, CDR1 is SEHNR and CDR2 is FQNEAQ (reference sequence). The CDR3 sequence is 16 residues long. V was clipped by 6 bases and J by 3 bases; unmatched bases: 12. Written as DNA, the CDR3 is TGTGCCAGCAGTTCAACTAACGGGGGGGACGAAGAGACCCAGTACTTC. Protein sequence: CASSSTNGGDEETQYF.

This clonotype was seen more than once but under ten times. The rearrangement joins TRBV10-2 to TRBJ1-2; TRBD1 is a possible D gene (5 bases). The CDR3 sequence is 13 residues long. Germline CDR1 and CDR2: WSHSY and SAAADI. Trimming shortened V by 4 bases and J by 4 bases, and 10 bases separated the two germline ends. The chain's CDR3 is CASSAPGGYGYTF. CDR3 DNA sequence: TGCGCCAGCAGTGCGCCGGGGGGCTATGGCTACACCTTC.

The table lists this clonotype with a few counts. The CDR3 sequence is CASMGGNQPQHF. The CDR3 DNA reads as TGTGCCAGCATGGGGGGTAATCAGCCCCAGCATTTT. V gene TRBV6-1 combines with J gene TRBJ1-5; perhaps TRBD1 as D (5 bases). Trimming shortened V by 7 bases and J by 4 bases, and 8 bases separated the two germline ends. This CDR3 spans 12 amino acids. CDR1 and CDR2 from the germline V gene are MNHNS and SASEGT.